This TCR beta chain was captured by sequencing in a study of blood T cells in healthy people across ages. Points from the study as a whole: Age showed a roughly linear inverse relationship with TCR beta diversity per million T cells.

This clonotype was detected ten times or more. Its antigen remains unknown. Looked up from germline, CDR1 is SQVTM and CDR2 is ANQGSEA. Trimming cost V 4 bases and J 0 bases, with 13 bases left between them. The CDR3 length is 14 residues. Together with a sample-barcoded 5' primer, a J-beta primer mix was included in a second PCR lasting roughly 6 to 12 cycles. A single record per CDR3 protein comes from TCRdb applying MiXCR to the 5' RACE reads. The sample has 850,000 to 1,100,000 distinct CDR3 sequences; more than 30% are singletons. Sequencing used blood. The rearrangement links TRBV29-1 to TRBJ2-7; tentatively, D is TRBD1 (5 bases). The source is a man between 18 and 35 years old in good health. DNA for the CDR3: TGCAGCGTTGTAGGGCAGGGAAGCTCCTACGAGCAGTACTTC. Its translation is CSVVGQGSSYEQYF.